One T cell receptor beta chain is described in this entry. Its antigen is not identified. The protocol was immunoSEQ multiplex PCR, while the TCRdb copy is restricted to in-frame clones and leaves out a portion. Of 150,000 to 200,000 clones listed, 75% to 90% are singletons. The record originates from a study of T cell responses to AZD1222 COVID-19 vaccine. Findings of the study overall: Most donors were white British, females outnumbered males, and clonal diversity was possibly underestimated.

The CDR3 sequence is 18 residues long. This TCR was sampled from an adult in good health. The V call is TRBV21-1, the J call TRBJ2-3; TRBD2 was called by the table and not checked on the DNA. TRBV21-1 is annotated as a pseudogene. The sequencing used peripheral blood, collected on day 0 of AZD1222 vaccination. DNA of the CDR3: TGTGCCAGCAGCCTCCCGGCGGGGACTAGCGAAGGGTCAGATACGCAGTATTTT. The encoded protein is CASSLPAGTSEGSDTQYF.